This is a list of T cell receptor beta chains from one sample in a study of T cells in Graves' hyperthyroidism and ophthalmopathy. TCRdb processed the multiplex PCR reads anew with MiXCR; each CDR3 protein has one entry. The sample yields roughly 560,000 distinct CDR3 sequences, approximately 14% seen once. The sample consisted of blood. The source is a woman between 35 and 50 years old with Graves' ophthalmopathy. Both conserved end residues are part of each CDR3. A D gene is named only where the DNA matches it firmly.

len: 15; v_gene: TRBV7-9; j_gene: TRBJ1-5; d_gene: .; CDR3aa: CASSPTGGRGQPQHF
len: 14; v_gene: TRBV7-2; j_gene: TRBJ1-6; d_gene: TRBD1; CDR3aa: CASSLSGGNSPLHF
len: 13; v_gene: TRBV9; j_gene: TRBJ1-5; d_gene: .; CDR3aa: CASSVAQGQPQHF
len: 14; v_gene: TRBV6-1; j_gene: TRBJ2-1; d_gene: .; CDR3aa: CASSEIYRGNEQFF
len: 14; v_gene: TRBV10-3; j_gene: TRBJ1-2; d_gene: TRBD1; CDR3aa: CAISEGTGNYGYTF
len: 11; v_gene: TRBV6-1; j_gene: TRBJ1-1; d_gene: .; CDR3aa: CASREHPEAFF
len: 15; v_gene: TRBV12-3/TRBV12-4; j_gene: TRBJ1-5; d_gene: .; CDR3aa: CASSSKDSYDQPQHF
len: 15; v_gene: TRBV11-3; j_gene: TRBJ2-2; d_gene: .; CDR3aa: CASSLTTSNTGELFF
len: 13; v_gene: TRBV30; j_gene: TRBJ1-5; d_gene: TRBD1; CDR3aa: CAWNDRAAQPQHF
len: 14; v_gene: TRBV20-1; j_gene: TRBJ1-6; d_gene: .; CDR3aa: CSAPINSYNSPLHF
len: 13; v_gene: TRBV28; j_gene: TRBJ1-4; d_gene: .; CDR3aa: CASSPRPRDELFF
len: 15; v_gene: TRBV18; j_gene: TRBJ2-7; d_gene: TRBD2; CDR3aa: CASSPAGTRNYEQYF
len: 15; v_gene: TRBV28; j_gene: TRBJ2-5; d_gene: TRBD1; CDR3aa: CASSSQGARRETQYF
len: 14; v_gene: TRBV27; j_gene: TRBJ2-3; d_gene: .; CDR3aa: CASSLLGKADTQYF
len: 16; v_gene: TRBV12-3/TRBV12-4; j_gene: TRBJ2-7; d_gene: TRBD2; CDR3aa: CASSSGVAGVGYEQYF
len: 16; v_gene: TRBV12-3/TRBV12-4; j_gene: TRBJ2-5; d_gene: TRBD2; CDR3aa: CASSLGETSGSQTQYF
len: 15; v_gene: TRBV6-9; j_gene: TRBJ1-5; d_gene: .; CDR3aa: CASSYLEFSNQPQHF
len: 18; v_gene: TRBV11-2; j_gene: TRBJ1-5; d_gene: TRBD1; CDR3aa: CASSRAADRRFSNQPQHF
len: 15; v_gene: TRBV9; j_gene: TRBJ2-7; d_gene: .; CDR3aa: CASSVGETHFYEQYF
len: 16; v_gene: TRBV7-8; j_gene: TRBJ2-5; d_gene: .; CDR3aa: CASSLRREGSKETQYF
len: 15; v_gene: TRBV2; j_gene: TRBJ2-7; d_gene: .; CDR3aa: CASSDPQDSSYEQYF
len: 11; v_gene: TRBV20-1; j_gene: TRBJ2-5; d_gene: .; CDR3aa: CSAIYAETQYF
len: 16; v_gene: TRBV28; j_gene: TRBJ1-5; d_gene: TRBD1; CDR3aa: CASSQLTGGNNQPQHF
len: 14; v_gene: TRBV12-3/TRBV12-4; j_gene: TRBJ1-1; d_gene: .; CDR3aa: CASSLSGSGTEAFF
len: 13; v_gene: TRBV6-1; j_gene: TRBJ1-1; d_gene: .; CDR3aa: CASSLPGITEAFF
len: 14; v_gene: TRBV20-1; j_gene: TRBJ2-7; d_gene: TRBD1; CDR3aa: CSAREQGDRGEQYF
len: 15; v_gene: TRBV29-1; j_gene: TRBJ2-5; d_gene: TRBD2; CDR3aa: CSTSPLTSGIETQYF
len: 13; v_gene: TRBV4-1; j_gene: TRBJ2-7; d_gene: .; CDR3aa: CASSQVMTYEQYF
len: 16; v_gene: TRBV5-6; j_gene: TRBJ1-2; d_gene: TRBD1; CDR3aa: CASSLEPRQGNYGYTF
len: 17; v_gene: TRBV6-5; j_gene: TRBJ1-1; d_gene: .; CDR3aa: CASSYSRTPDGNTEAFF
len: 13; v_gene: TRBV28; j_gene: TRBJ2-7; d_gene: .; CDR3aa: CASSPVPHYEQYF
len: 13; v_gene: TRBV6-1; j_gene: TRBJ2-5; d_gene: TRBD1; CDR3aa: CASRLGQGATQYF
len: 15; v_gene: TRBV6-1; j_gene: TRBJ1-6; d_gene: TRBD1; CDR3aa: CASSRGTGHFSPLHF
len: 14; v_gene: TRBV7-8; j_gene: TRBJ2-7; d_gene: .; CDR3aa: CASSLLVPHYEQYF
len: 14; v_gene: TRBV11-3; j_gene: TRBJ2-2; d_gene: .; CDR3aa: CASSLEGTPGELFF
len: 14; v_gene: TRBV10-2; j_gene: TRBJ2-2; d_gene: .; CDR3aa: CASSESIVLRELFF
len: 12; v_gene: TRBV6-1; j_gene: TRBJ1-5; d_gene: .; CDR3aa: CAVASGNQPQHF
len: 11; v_gene: TRBV28; j_gene: TRBJ2-5; d_gene: .; CDR3aa: CASTGQETQYF
len: 14; v_gene: TRBV7-8; j_gene: TRBJ2-2; d_gene: .; CDR3aa: CASSSQAYTGELFF
len: 14; v_gene: TRBV12-3/TRBV12-4; j_gene: TRBJ2-3; d_gene: .; CDR3aa: CASSPTHSTDTQYF
len: 16; v_gene: TRBV2; j_gene: TRBJ1-2; d_gene: TRBD1; CDR3aa: CASRLKGGGWDYGYTF
len: 12; v_gene: TRBV20-1; j_gene: TRBJ1-2; d_gene: .; CDR3aa: CSALPGVYGYTF
len: 13; v_gene: TRBV5-1; j_gene: TRBJ1-5; d_gene: .; CDR3aa: CASAREEGQPQHF
len: 13; v_gene: TRBV28; j_gene: TRBJ1-2; d_gene: .; CDR3aa: CASTPSRVDGYTF
len: 15; v_gene: TRBV18; j_gene: TRBJ1-5; d_gene: .; CDR3aa: CASSPVGISNQPQHF
len: 17; v_gene: TRBV28; j_gene: TRBJ2-7; d_gene: TRBD2; CDR3aa: CASPPGLAGAGAYEQYF
len: 13; v_gene: TRBV20-1; j_gene: TRBJ1-1; d_gene: .; CDR3aa: CSASVGSNTEAFF
len: 12; v_gene: TRBV6-2/TRBV6-3; j_gene: TRBJ2-7; d_gene: .; CDR3aa: CASSYRGAEQYF
len: 14; v_gene: TRBV2; j_gene: TRBJ1-5; d_gene: .; CDR3aa: CASMGEGGNQPQHF
len: 16; v_gene: TRBV28; j_gene: TRBJ2-5; d_gene: .; CDR3aa: CASSLLQTGFQETQYF
len: 14; v_gene: TRBV27; j_gene: TRBJ2-2; d_gene: .; CDR3aa: CASRGEGQTGELFF
len: 14; v_gene: TRBV5-1; j_gene: TRBJ1-5; d_gene: .; CDR3aa: CASSLEGGSQPQHF
len: 12; v_gene: TRBV28; j_gene: TRBJ1-2; d_gene: .; CDR3aa: CATSRVNYGYTF